Reported below is one T cell receptor beta chain. What it binds is unknown. The CDR3 is 15 amino acids. CDR1 and CDR2 from the germline V gene are SGDLS and YYNGEE. V was cut by 1 base and J by 4 bases, with 14 bases left in between. The sample belongs to a study of T cell responses to AZD1222 COVID-19 vaccine. Study conclusions and caveats: Without day 14 samples, only post-peak T cell repertoires were studied.

Profiling relied on immunoSEQ multiplex PCR, and the TCRdb table lists in-frame clones only, not all of them. The sample yields around 190,000 clones, about 92% seen once. This chain connects TRBV9 to TRBJ1-2; D gene ambiguous. Material: peripheral blood, obtained on day 0 of AZD1222 vaccination. The sequence derives from an adult in good health. The CDR3 bases are TGTGCCAGCAGCGTATCGACCGCTCCCCCCTATGGCTACACCTTC. Protein: CASSVSTAPPYGYTF.